The clone carrying this TCR beta chain was picked up many times. What it binds is not known. Amplification of TCR alpha and beta CDR3 regions from RNA used iRepertoire nested multiplex PCR. One-step reverse transcription and amplification started from approximately 100-400 ng of tissue mRNA or PBMC total RNA. TCRdb re-called the multiplex PCR reads through MiXCR, storing one row per CDR3 protein. Of roughly 200,000 distinct CDR3 sequences in the sample, 25% to 35% were seen once. The CDR3 is 14 residues long. Germline CDR1 and CDR2: DFQATT and SNEGSKA (reference sequence). The data belong to a study of glioma-infiltrating T cells. Findings of the study overall: Gliomas, especially low-grade, showed above-expected tissue-blood divergence; non-neoplastic patients showed below. Very few CDR3 sequences were shared between tissue and blood.

The receptor comes from a human donor with low-grade glioma or glioblastoma, undergoing nonglioma brain surgery, or in good health (not recorded which). The sample was glioma tissue, nonneoplastic brain tissue, or PBMCs (not recorded which). The chain joins TRBV20-1 to TRBJ2-1, with TRBD2 matching over 7 bases. The CDR3: CSVKASGSYNEQFF. DNA for the CDR3: TGCAGCGTAAAAGCTAGCGGATCCTACAATGAGCAGTTCTTC.